The 30 T cell receptor beta chains below come from one sample, sequenced in a study of T cells in Graves' hyperthyroidism and ophthalmopathy. Researchers took RNA transcripts and amplified the TCR beta CDR3 regions from them. A first-round RT-PCR of the TCR CDR3 used the HTBI primer set. Each CDR3 protein is one row after TCRdb ran MiXCR on the multiplex PCR reads. The sample holds approximately 510,000 distinct CDR3 sequences, around 21% seen once. The sequenced material came from blood. These receptors all come from a man aged 18 to 35 with Graves' hyperthyroidism.

In the case of this clonotype: Its ends do not fully match the called genes, so a read error is possible. CDR3: CAGSLIGAPYEQYF. For the CDR3, the DNA is TGTGCCGGCAGTTTGATTGGGGCCCCTTACGAGCAGTACTTC. The genes are TRBV27 and TRBJ2-7, with D perhaps matching TRBD1 (5 bases). Germline V lookup: CDR1 MNHEY, CDR2 SMNVEV (reference sequence). The CDR3 is 14 amino acids.

This clonotype was observed many times. V usage is TRBV25-1 and J usage is TRBJ2-2; D may correspond to TRBD1 or TRBD2 (7 bases each). The CDR3 covers 15 residues. Per germline, CDR1 MGHDK and CDR2 SYGVNS. Trimming shortened V by 6 bases and J by 3 bases, and 14 bases separated the two germline ends. The CDR3 DNA is TGTGCCAGCAGCCCAGGGGGGGTCGACACCGGGGAGCTGTTTTTT. Protein sequence: CASSPGGVDTGELFF.

Concerning this clonotype: At one boundary the junction diverges from the germline segment, which might be a read error. The genes are TRBV19 and TRBJ2-5; D call uncertain. This CDR3 is built from 16 residues. Looked up from germline, CDR1 is LNHDA and CDR2 is SQIVND (reference sequence). The CDR3 nucleotides read TGTGCCAGTAGTACCATTCGTTCCGGACGACCGGAGATCCAGTACTTC. Translated, it gives CASSTIRSGRPEIQYF.

In its sample, this clonotype was seen many times. The gene calls are TRBV6-1 and TRBJ1-5; D uncertain. The CDR3 spans 13 residues. V dropped 8 bases and J dropped 9 bases, with 17 bases sitting between them. Per germline, CDR1 MNHNS and CDR2 SASEGT. The CDR3 nucleotides are TGTGCCAGCGGCGAACGGGGTGACCGGCCCCAGCATTTT. Its translation: CASGERGDRPQHF.

This clonotype was recorded at least ten times. The V call is TRBV27, the J call TRBJ2-6; TRBD1 agrees at 9 bases. Germline CDR1 is MNHEY and CDR2 is SMNVEV (reference sequence). Germline trimming cut 3 bases from V and 0 bases from J; bases unmatched to any gene: 6. The CDR3 is 18 amino acids. CDR3 DNA: TGTGCCAGCAGTTTTTCCACAGGGGGCTACTCTGGGGCCAACGTCCTGACTTTC. This translates into CASSFSTGGYSGANVLTF.

This clonotype was detected only once. This may be a read error, as it is one base from a much larger clone. The genes are TRBV9 and TRBJ1-2; weak D call: TRBD1 (5 bases). Germline CDR1 and CDR2: SGDLS and YYNGEE. The CDR3 contains 14 residues. The chain's CDR3 is CVSSGSTVNYGYTF. Here the CDR3 DNA reads TGTGTCAGCAGCGGGTCGACAGTTAACTATGGCTACACCTTC.

This clonotype was observed at least ten times. The CDR3: CASSYDPSYEQYF. In nucleotides, the CDR3 is TGTGCCAGCAGTTACGACCCCAGCTACGAGCAGTACTTC. V usage is TRBV6-5 and J usage is TRBJ2-7, with unresolved D. Germline V gene lookup returns CDR1 MNHEY and CDR2 SVGAGI. V dropped 2 bases and J dropped 3 bases, with 8 bases sitting between them. The CDR3 is 13 amino acids.

This clonotype was picked up many times. V usage is TRBV30 and J usage is TRBJ1-3; TRBD1 agrees at 7 bases. Germline V gives CDR1 GTSNPN, CDR2 SVGIG (reference sequence). Losses at the gene ends were 4 bases for V and 2 bases for J; bases not matched to a gene: 5. CDR3 length: 14 amino acids. CDR3 protein: CAWTTGTAGNTIYF. CDR3 in DNA: TGTGCCTGGACCACAGGGACAGCTGGAAACACCATATATTTT.

The chain recombines TRBV27 with TRBJ1-2, with a possible D match to TRBD1 (6 bases). Trimming removed 7 bases from V and 8 bases from J, with 17 bases in between. CDR3 length: 13 amino acids. Germline values: CDR1 MNHEY, CDR2 SMNVEV (reference sequence). CDR3 in amino acids: CASKKVQGRGYTF. DNA for the CDR3: TGTGCCAGCAAAAAAGTCCAGGGGAGAGGCTACACCTTC.

This clonotype was seen ten or more times. The rearrangement links TRBV28 to TRBJ2-5; D unclear. Germline CDR1 and CDR2: MDHEN and SYDVKM. The CDR3 has 13 residues. V was cut by 6 bases and J by 2 bases, with 10 bases left in between. CDR3 sequence: CASRLPEQETQYF. CDR3 bases: TGTGCCAGCAGGCTACCGGAACAAGAGACCCAGTACTTC.

This clonotype was recorded many times. The genes are TRBV5-1 and TRBJ2-7; tentative D call: TRBD1 (6 bases). With 5 bases removed from V and 0 bases from J, the gap between germline ends came to 15 bases. The V gene's germline CDR1 is SGHRS and CDR2 YFSETQ. The CDR3 is 15 amino acids. The CDR3, as DNA: TGCGCCAGCAGACCGGACAGTTCCTACTCCTACGAGCAGTACTTC. Residues: CASRPDSSYSYEQYF.

The rearrangement joins TRBV20-1 to TRBJ1-1; D is ambiguous. There are 11 residues in the CDR3. V lost 5 bases and J lost 6, with 10 bases in between. Germline V gene data show CDR1 as DFQATT and CDR2 as SNEGSKA (reference sequence). The CDR3 protein is CSAPDTAEAFF. CDR3 coding DNA: TGCAGTGCTCCCGACACGGCTGAAGCTTTCTTT.

V usage is TRBV6-5 and J usage is TRBJ1-6; possibly TRBD1 for D (5 bases). This CDR3 is 14 amino acids long. Trimming shortened V by 4 bases and J by 8 bases, and 12 bases separated the two germline ends. Germline CDR1 is MNHEY and CDR2 is SVGAGI. The CDR3 region has the DNA TGTGCCAGCAGTTCGGAAGGGGCGGATTCACCCCTCCACTTT. Amino acid sequence: CASSSEGADSPLHF.

This clonotype was seen many times. The V gene is TRBV5-1, the J gene TRBJ2-5; 9 nucleotides align to TRBD1. The CDR3 is made up of 16 amino acids. Germline-derived CDR1 and CDR2 are SGHRS and YFSETQ. J lost 5 bases, V lost 0 bases, and 8 bases had no gene match. The DNA for the CDR3 is TGCGCCAGCAGCTTGGTTGGGACAGGGTCATGGGAGACCCAGTACTTC. Translated, it gives CASSLVGTGSWETQYF.

This clonotype was seen many times. The chain uses TRBV6-1 and TRBJ1-2, with 8 positions matching TRBD1. Trimming took 2 bases from V and 8 from J; bases not matched to a gene: 10. The CDR3 is made up of 15 amino acids. Germline V CDR1 and CDR2: MNHNS, SASEGT. CDR3 DNA: TGTGCCAGCAGTGAATATCCGGACAGGGTATCCGGCTACACCTTC. Translation gives CASSEYPDRVSGYTF.

This clonotype was detected ten times or more. The chain links TRBV12-3 or TRBV12-4 to TRBJ1-5; no clear D. The CDR3 runs 13 residues. V was clipped by 3 bases and J by 9 bases, with 12 bases between them. Here the CDR3 reads CASSLDLAAPQHF. The CDR3 nucleotides read TGTGCCAGCAGTTTGGACTTAGCCGCGCCCCAGCATTTT.

The chain links TRBV5-6 to TRBJ1-1; weak D call: TRBD1 (5 bases). CDR3 size: 15 residues. Between the trimmed V and J ends, which lost 0 bases and 4 bases, there was a span of 13 bases. In germline, CDR1 is SGHDT, CDR2 YYEEEE. DNA of the CDR3: TGTGCCAGCAGCTTGGTCAGGGCTGCGGGCACTGAAGCTTTCTTT. Its protein product is CASSLVRAAGTEAFF.

This chain joins TRBV12-3 or TRBV12-4 and TRBJ2-5; D call uncertain. This CDR3 is 14 amino acids long. Trimming shortened V by 3 bases and J by 4 bases, and 12 bases separated the two germline ends. CDR3 sequence: CASSFSSTPETQYF. The CDR3 DNA is TGTGCCAGCAGTTTCTCCTCAACCCCAGAGACCCAGTACTTC.

This clonotype was seen many times. The chain combines TRBV30 with TRBJ2-5; no reliable D call. This CDR3 comprises 13 residues. The V and J ends lost 0 bases and 1 base respectively, with 6 bases between them. Per the germline V gene, CDR1 is GTSNPN and CDR2 is SVGIG (reference sequence). The CDR3 spells CAWSVDGQETQYF. Written as DNA, the CDR3 is TGTGCCTGGAGTGTTGACGGCCAAGAGACCCAGTACTTC.

This clonotype was observed at least ten times. CDR3 amino acids: CASRNFADLAFF. CDR3 nucleotide sequence: TGTGCCAGCAGAAATTTTGCCGATTTGGCTTTCTTT. The chain has TRBV2 and TRBJ1-1; D remains unclear. CDR1 is SNHLY, CDR2 FYNNEI, per germline. Trimming shortened V by 6 bases and J by 11 bases, and 16 bases separated the two germline ends. CDR3 length: 12 amino acids.

This clonotype showed up many times. This rearrangement joins TRBV5-5 to TRBJ2-2, with D tentatively TRBD1 or TRBD2 (5 bases each). Trimming cost V 3 bases and J 3 bases, with 12 bases left between them. The CDR3 covers 15 residues. Germline V lookup: CDR1 SGHKS, CDR2 YYEKEE (reference sequence). The CDR3 loop is CASSSSGTHTGELFF. CDR3 nucleotide sequence: TGTGCCAGCAGCTCCTCCGGGACCCACACCGGGGAGCTGTTTTTT.

In this sample, this clonotype turned up many times. CDR3 in DNA: TGCAGTGCCCGTCCAGCCGGAAACACCATATATTTT. Translation: CSARPAGNTIYF. V and J are TRBV20-1 and TRBJ1-3, with D hard to call. The length of the CDR3 is 12 residues. The V end was cut by 6 bases, the J end by 4 bases, with 10 bases between. Germline CDR1 reads DFQATT; CDR2 reads SNEGSKA (reference sequence).

This chain joins TRBV3-1 and TRBJ2-3; 11 nucleotides agree with TRBD2. Germline CDR1 LGHDT, CDR2 YNNKEL (reference sequence). CDR3 length: 18 residues. V dropped 6 bases and J dropped 0; count of bases not matched to a gene: 11. This chain's CDR3 is CASSPTASGGTSTDTQYF. The CDR3 coding sequence is TGTGCCAGCAGTCCAACGGCTAGCGGGGGGACTAGCACAGATACGCAGTATTTT.

There are many counts of this clonotype. This chain connects TRBV28 to TRBJ2-5; no definite D call. Trimming shortened V by 6 bases and J by 5 bases, and 10 bases separated the two germline ends. CDR3 size: 12 residues. The germline gives CDR1 MDHEN, CDR2 SYDVKM. DNA of the CDR3: TGTGCCAGCAGATCTGACATTGAGACCCAGTACTTC. Translating gives CASRSDIETQYF.

In its sample, this clonotype was seen many times. The chain recombines TRBV7-3 with TRBJ2-5; 10 bases fit TRBD2. CDR3 length equals 16 residues. Trimming took 3 bases from V and 5 from J; bases not matched to a gene: 9. The V gene's germline CDR1 is SGHTA and CDR2 FQGTGA. Here the CDR3 reads CASSFVAGGGVETQYF. The CDR3 DNA is TGTGCCAGCAGCTTTGTAGCGGGGGGTGGGGTTGAGACCCAGTACTTC.

This clonotype was recorded many times. This chain connects TRBV5-1 to TRBJ2-2; D perhaps matches TRBD2 (6 bases). V was trimmed by 0 bases and J by 8 bases, leaving 14 bases between them. CDR1 and CDR2 (germline): SGHRS, YFSETQ. The CDR3 totals 15 residues. The CDR3 spells CASSLAARSGGELFF. The CDR3 DNA reads TGCGCCAGCAGCTTGGCCGCGCGGAGCGGGGGGGAGCTGTTTTTT.

This clonotype was picked up one time. J is TRBJ2-7 and V is TRBV25-1; D uncertain. The CDR3 length is 12 residues. Trimming left V 6 bases short and J 3 bases short, with 9 bases between. Germline CDR1 is MGHDK and CDR2 is SYGVNS. The CDR3 nucleotides are TGTGCCAGCAGGGATAGGTTCTACGAGCAGTACTTC. Translation: CASRDRFYEQYF.

This clonotype came up many times. This chain connects TRBV28 to TRBJ2-7; 8 nucleotides agree with TRBD1. The CDR3 is 15 amino acids. V shed 0 bases and J 3 bases; nucleotides not matched to a gene: 4. Germline CDR1 reads MDHEN; CDR2 reads SYDVKM. Written as DNA, the CDR3 is TGTGCCAGCAGTTTATGGGACAGGGTAGGCTACGAGCAGTACTTC. Its protein is CASSLWDRVGYEQYF.

In this sample, this clonotype turned up many times. The CDR3 region is CASSLPGQTEAFF. CDR3 bases: TGTGCCAGCAGTTTACCCGGACAAACTGAAGCTTTCTTT. The rearrangement uses TRBV28 and TRBJ1-1, with D possibly matching TRBD1 (5 bases). The CDR3 covers 13 residues. Germline values: CDR1 MDHEN, CDR2 SYDVKM. V was shortened by 2 bases and J by 5 bases, with 9 bases between the two germline ends. Full variable domain (outside the CDR3, taken from reference TRBV28 and TRBJ1-1): DVKVTQSSRYLVKRTGEKVFLECVQDMDHENMFWYRQDPGLGLRLIYFSYDVKMKEKGDIPEGYSVSREKKERFSLILESASTNQTSMYLCASSLPGQTEAFFGQGTRLTVV.

The chain uses TRBV12-3 or TRBV12-4 and TRBJ1-5; D is possibly TRBD1 (5 bases). This CDR3 has 14 amino acids. V dropped 3 bases and J dropped 3 bases, with 9 bases sitting between them. DNA for the CDR3: TGTGCCAGCAGTTTTCTAGGGGCCAATCAGCCCCAGCATTTT. Its protein product is CASSFLGANQPQHF.